These 24 T cell receptor beta chains came from one sample sequenced in a study of shared clonotypes between healthy human individuals. The protocol was immunoSEQ multiplex PCR, while the TCRdb copy is restricted to in-frame clones and leaves out a portion. This sample has around 500,000 clones, with approximately 78% found just once. The specimen was PBMCs. The receptors here all came from a woman aged 35 to 49 in good health. Some clones in this sample may be carry-over from other donors' samples.

V is TRBV30 and J is TRBJ2-5; TRBD1 agrees at 8 bases. The V gene end was trimmed by 0 bases and the J gene end by 2 bases; junction bases not matched to a gene: 2. The germline gives CDR1 GTSNPN, CDR2 SVGIG (reference sequence). The CDR3 runs to 14 residues. The CDR3 region is CAWSVQGGQETQYF. The DNA for the CDR3 is TGTGCCTGGAGTGTACAGGGGGGACAAGAGACCCAGTACTTC.

This clone was recorded only once. The V gene is TRBV30, the J gene TRBJ1-1; weak D call: TRBD1 (5 bases). There are 13 residues in the CDR3. Germline-derived CDR1 and CDR2 are GTSNPN and SVGIG (reference sequence). Trimming pared 2 bases from V and 4 bases from J, leaving 11 bases between. The chain's CDR3 is CAWSNTGGTEAFF. DNA of the CDR3: TGTGCCTGGAGTAATACGGGGGGCACTGAAGCTTTCTTT.

The chain joins TRBV9 to TRBJ2-5; TRBD2 matches 13 bases. The V and J ends lost 3 bases and 5 bases, in that order; junction bases with no gene match: 13. The CDR3 runs 18 residues. Germline V lookup: CDR1 SGDLS, CDR2 YYNGEE. For the CDR3, the DNA is TGTGCCAGCAGCGGAGGACTAGCGGGAGTCTTGGGTGGGGAGACCCAGTACTTC. Translation gives CASSGGLAGVLGGETQYF.

This sequence joins TRBV19 and TRBJ2-7; 9 nucleotides line up with TRBD1. There are 15 residues in the CDR3. CDR1 is LNHDA and CDR2 is SQIVND in the germline V gene (reference sequence). J lost 3 bases, V lost 4 bases, and 7 bases had no gene match. The CDR3 here is CASSKPGQGNYEQYF. The CDR3 DNA is TGTGCCAGTAGTAAACCGGGACAGGGTAACTACGAGCAGTACTTC.

This clone came up many times. The genes are TRBV30 and TRBJ2-5, with D perhaps TRBD2 (6 bases). V was clipped by 3 bases and J by 1 base, with 9 bases between them. CDR3 size: 13 residues. The germline CDR1 and CDR2 sequences are GTSNPN and SVGIG (reference sequence). The DNA of the CDR3 is TGTGCCTGGAGGCTGGGGGGCCAAGAGACCCAGTACTTC. Translating it yields CAWRLGGQETQYF.

J is TRBJ1-5 and V is TRBV6-5, with D uncertain. The V gene's germline CDR1 is MNHEY and CDR2 SVGAGI. Between the trimmed V and J ends, which lost 7 bases and 7 bases, there was a span of 11 bases. The CDR3 runs to 12 residues. The CDR3 protein is CASNLGPQPQHF. CDR3 bases: TGTGCCAGCAATTTAGGGCCCCAGCCCCAGCATTTT.

V and J are TRBV28 and TRBJ2-5, with 9 bases identical to TRBD2. The CDR3 is 16 residues long. The germline gives CDR1 MDHEN, CDR2 SYDVKM. V gave up 3 bases and J gave up 4 bases; unmatched junction bases: 9. This chain's CDR3 is CASSFLAGSGRETQYF. The CDR3 coding sequence is TGTGCCAGCAGTTTCCTAGCGGGATCCGGTCGAGAGACCCAGTACTTC.

The CDR3, as DNA: TGTGCCAGCAGCTTGGTGATGGACGGGTCACCCCTCCACTTT. Its protein product is CASSLVMDGSPLHF. The chain employs TRBV5-6 and TRBJ1-6; D remains unclear. Trimming took off 0 bases at V and 10 bases at J, with 11 bases between the two ends. The CDR3 sequence is 14 residues long. Germline CDR1 and CDR2: SGHDT and YYEEEE.

V and J are TRBV6-6 and TRBJ1-1, with a tentative D call TRBD1 (5 bases). With 5 bases removed from V and 7 bases from J, the gap between germline ends came to 14 bases. Germline CDR1 is MNHNY and CDR2 is SVGAGI (reference sequence). This CDR3 is 13 amino acids long. The CDR3 region has the DNA TGTGCCAGCAGTCCCCCATGGGGGGATGAAGCTTTCTTT. Its translation: CASSPPWGDEAFF.

The chain has TRBV5-1 and TRBJ2-7; 9 bases map to TRBD1. The CDR3 totals 14 residues. CDR1 SGHRS and CDR2 YFSETQ come from the germline V gene. J was trimmed by 3 bases and V by 2 bases; bases with no gene match: 3. In nucleotides, the CDR3 is TGCGCCAGCAGCTTACAGGGGGCAATCTACGAGCAGTACTTC. Its protein is CASSLQGAIYEQYF.

CDR3 protein: CASSVAVAGVYEQYF. CDR3 in DNA: TGTGCCAGCAGCGTAGCGGTCGCTGGAGTCTACGAGCAGTACTTC. V is TRBV9 and J is TRBJ2-7; D unresolved. This CDR3 has 15 residues. Germline lookup yields CDR1 SGDLS and CDR2 YYNGEE. With 0 bases removed from V and 3 bases from J, the gap between germline ends came to 13 bases.

The chain recombines TRBV6-4 with TRBJ1-4, with D perhaps matching TRBD1 (6 bases). Germline CDR1 is MRHNA and CDR2 is SNTAGT. The V and J ends lost 0 bases and 10 bases respectively, with 27 bases between them. The CDR3 spans 19 residues. The CDR3 spells CASSDSKRGPGERFVKLFF. Written as DNA, the CDR3 is TGTGCCAGCAGTGACTCAAAGCGAGGACCAGGGGAGCGTTTTGTAAAACTGTTTTTT.

The chain couples TRBV7-6 to TRBJ2-5, with D tentatively TRBD1 (6 bases). Looked up from germline, CDR1 is SGHVS and CDR2 is FNYEAQ. The CDR3 sequence is 13 residues long. Trimming removed 3 bases at V and 5 bases at J, with 10 bases between. The CDR3 loop reads CASSFRGAETQYF. The CDR3 nucleotides are TGTGCCAGCAGCTTCAGGGGTGCGGAGACCCAGTACTTC. Supplemented by reference TRBV7-6 and TRBJ2-5, the full variable domain reads GAGVSQSPRYKVTKRGQDVALRCDPISGHVSLYWYRQALGQGPEFLTYFNYEAQQDKSGLPNDRFSAERPEGSISTLTIQRTEQRDSAMYRCASSFRGAETQYFGPGTRLLVL.

This chain uses TRBV9 with TRBJ1-2, with D possibly TRBD1 on 6 matching bases. The length of the CDR3 is 18 residues. Germline values: CDR1 SGDLS, CDR2 YYNGEE. V shed 4 bases and J shed 0 bases, with 22 bases lying between them. The CDR3 protein is CASSPRSGAILANYGYTF. CDR3 nucleotides: TGTGCCAGCAGCCCCCGGTCAGGGGCGATCTTAGCTAACTATGGCTACACCTTC.

The J gene is TRBJ1-1, the V gene TRBV9; TRBD1 might be the D (5 bases). The V gene's germline CDR1 is SGDLS and CDR2 YYNGEE. The ends were cut back, 4 bases at V and 0 bases at J, with 10 bases in the middle. The CDR3 has 14 residues. Here the CDR3 DNA reads TGTGCCAGCAGCCCCCTGACAGTGAACACTGAAGCTTTCTTT. Translating it yields CASSPLTVNTEAFF.

In this sample, this clone turned up once. The chain recombines TRBV11-2 with TRBJ2-1, with D possibly TRBD2 on 6 matching bases. Trimming cost V 6 bases and J 5 bases, with 14 bases left between them. This CDR3 comprises 14 residues. Germline CDR1 reads SGHAT; CDR2 reads FQNNGV. CDR3 nucleotide sequence: TGTGCCAGCAGATTGGACGGGGGAAACAATGAGCAGTTCTTC. Protein: CASRLDGGNNEQFF.

The chain couples TRBV9 to TRBJ2-1; 9 nucleotides align to TRBD2. CDR1 and CDR2 (germline): SGDLS, YYNGEE. V shed 4 bases, J shed 5 bases, and the junction held 4 bases outside the gene matches. The CDR3 loop spans 14 amino acids. The CDR3 coding sequence is TGTGCCAGCAGCCCTAGCGGGACTCACAATGAGCAGTTCTTC. Translated, it gives CASSPSGTHNEQFF. The whole variable domain, filled in from reference TRBV9 and TRBJ2-1, reads DSGVTQTPKHLITATGQRVTLRCSPRSGDLSVYWYQQSLDQGLQFLIQYYNGEERAKGNILERFSAQQFPDLHSELNLSSLELGDSALYFCASSPSGTHNEQFFGPGTRLTVL.

In this sample, this clone turned up once. CDR3 in amino acids: CASSAGTNTEAFF. In nucleotides, the CDR3 is TGTGCCAGCAGCGCCGGGACGAACACTGAAGCTTTCTTT. The rearrangement uses TRBV7-9 and TRBJ1-1, with D possibly being TRBD1 (5 bases). Trimming left V 5 bases short and J 1 base short, with 8 bases between. This CDR3 is 13 amino acids long. Germline loops: CDR1 SEHNR, CDR2 FQNEAQ (reference sequence).

The genes are TRBV21-1 and TRBJ2-5; the DNA was not used to check the table's D call, TRBD2. TRBV21-1 is a known pseudogene. The CDR3 covers 17 residues. The CDR3 DNA follows: TGTGCCAGCAGCAATTCCGGGACTAGCGGGAGAGCGGAGACCCAGTACTTC. It yields the protein CASSNSGTSGRAETQYF.

The rearrangement uses TRBV13 and TRBJ1-6; 7 bases are shared with TRBD1. Germline values: CDR1 PRHDT, CDR2 FYEKMQ (reference sequence). This CDR3 has 16 amino acids. Trimming took 0 bases from V and 5 from J; bases not matched to a gene: 4. DNA of the CDR3: TGTGCCAGCAGCTTAGGCGGGACAGTCAATAATTCACCCCTCCACTTT. This translates into CASSLGGTVNNSPLHF.

V and J are TRBV7-2 and TRBJ2-1; D might be TRBD2 (5 bases). The ends were cut back, 4 bases at V and 9 bases at J, with 10 bases in the middle. This CDR3 is built from 12 residues. CDR1 SGHTA and CDR2 FQGNSA come from the germline V gene. The CDR3 loop reads CASSWTAGEQFF. CDR3 coding DNA: TGTGCCAGCAGCTGGACCGCGGGTGAGCAGTTCTTC.

CDR3 protein: CASSISGGGKLFF. The CDR3 DNA follows: TGTGCCAGTAGTATTTCAGGGGGCGGAAAACTGTTTTTT. The gene calls are TRBV19 and TRBJ1-4; 8 positions agree with TRBD1. In germline, CDR1 is LNHDA, CDR2 SQIVND (reference sequence). The V segment lost 3 bases and the J segment 10 bases; nucleotides outside the gene matches: 4. CDR3 length: 13 residues.

In this sample, this clone turned up a few times. This chain uses TRBV18 with TRBJ2-2; 7 nucleotides line up with TRBD2. This CDR3 spans 16 amino acids. Per the germline V gene, CDR1 is KGHSH and CDR2 is LQKENI. The V gene end was trimmed by 0 bases and the J gene end by 0 bases; junction bases not matched to a gene: 1. Here the CDR3 reads CASSPPAGANTGELFF. CDR3 coding DNA: TGTGCCAGCTCACCACCGGCGGGAGCGAACACCGGGGAGCTGTTTTTT.

The chain links TRBV9 to TRBJ2-7; D is possibly TRBD2 (6 bases). V was trimmed by 2 bases and J by 7 bases, leaving 13 bases between them. CDR3 size: 13 residues. Germline V gene sequence: CDR1 SGDLS, CDR2 YYNGEE. The CDR3 here is CASSVQGGGEQYF. CDR3 sequence (DNA): TGTGCCAGCAGCGTGCAGGGAGGCGGTGAGCAGTACTTC.